This T cell receptor beta chain was observed in a study of T cells in Graves' hyperthyroidism and ophthalmopathy. It was RNA transcripts that yielded the amplified TCR beta CDR3 regions. Initially, a first-round RT-PCR of the TCR CDR3 employed the HTBI primer set. Using its own MiXCR run on the multiplex PCR reads, TCRdb lists one record per CDR3 protein. The top ten clones hold approximately 16% of a sample with approximately 720,000 distinct CDR3 sequences, 18% of them seen once. Uncontrolled infection, other autoimmune disease, pregnancy or lactation led to exclusion. Ahead of any ophthalmopathy symptoms, the blood sample was obtained at the first diagnosis of hyperthyroidism. Germline assignment: CDR1 SGHRS and CDR2 YFSETQ. The CDR3 loop spans 14 amino acids. Trimming removed 0 bases from V and 6 bases from J, with 10 bases in between. This clonotype was counted a few times. Its target is not known.

Findings and caveats of the study: A median about 6.5 months before onset, the model predicted ophthalmopathy.

V is TRBV5-1 and J is TRBJ2-4; tentatively, D is TRBD2 (6 bases). This clonotype was sampled from a woman in her forties or fifties with Graves' hyperthyroidism that later progressed to Graves' ophthalmopathy. Sequencing input: blood. This CDR3 reads CASSLVGGSNIQYF. CDR3 coding DNA: TGCGCCAGCAGCTTGGTCGGGGGTTCAAACATTCAGTACTTC.